One TCR beta chain is described in this entry. The antigen is not known. Primers included in the PCR were 60 Vbeta and 13 Jbeta primers. The repertoire was sequenced with immunoSEQ multiplex PCR; TCRdb's copy has only in-frame clones and lacks some. The sample contains 150,000 to 200,000 clones, 62% of which appear only once. The sample belongs to a study of cytomegalovirus exposure and HLA in healthy donors. General study results and limits: Reports described diagnosis of cytomegalovirus status by the classifier as highly specific and sensitive.

This CDR3 contains 14 residues. Germline CDR1 reads MNHEY; CDR2 reads SMNVEV (reference sequence). The receptor's source is a man aged 40-55 years in good health and CMV-seronegative. The rearrangement uses TRBV27 and TRBJ2-5; 7 nucleotides match TRBD2. The last part of the DNA fits TRBJ2-7 better; the J call may be wrong. What was sequenced was PBMCs. In nucleotides, the CDR3 is TGTGCCAGCAGTTCTAGCGGATCATCCTACGAGCAGTACTTC. Amino acids: CASSSSGSSYEQYF.